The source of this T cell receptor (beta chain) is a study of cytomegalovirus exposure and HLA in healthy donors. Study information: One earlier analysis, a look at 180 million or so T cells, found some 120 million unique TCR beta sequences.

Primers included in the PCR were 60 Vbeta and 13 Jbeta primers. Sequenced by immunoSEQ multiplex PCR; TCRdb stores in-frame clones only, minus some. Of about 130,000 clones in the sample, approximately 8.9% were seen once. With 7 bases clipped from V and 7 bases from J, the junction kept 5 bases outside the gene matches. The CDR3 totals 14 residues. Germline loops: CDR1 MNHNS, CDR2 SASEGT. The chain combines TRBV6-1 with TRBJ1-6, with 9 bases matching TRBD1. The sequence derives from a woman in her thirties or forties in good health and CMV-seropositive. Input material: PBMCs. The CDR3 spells CASTLTGGNSPLHF. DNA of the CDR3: TGTGCCAGCACCTTGACAGGGGGAAATTCACCCCTCCACTTT.